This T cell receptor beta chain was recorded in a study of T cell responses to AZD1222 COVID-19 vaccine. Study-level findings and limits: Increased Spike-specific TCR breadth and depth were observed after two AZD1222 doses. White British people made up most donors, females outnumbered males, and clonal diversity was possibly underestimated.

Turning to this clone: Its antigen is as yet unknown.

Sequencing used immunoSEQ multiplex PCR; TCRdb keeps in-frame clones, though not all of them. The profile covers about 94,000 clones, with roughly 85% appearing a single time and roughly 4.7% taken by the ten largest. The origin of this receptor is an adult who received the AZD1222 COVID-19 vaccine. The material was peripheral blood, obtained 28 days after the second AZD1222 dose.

CDR3 nucleotides: TGTGCCAGCAGCTTAGCGGGGGCGGATGGCTACACCTTC. As protein: CASSLAGADGYTF. The V call is TRBV7-9, the J call TRBJ1-2; a possible D gene is TRBD1 (6 bases). V was cut by 0 bases and J by 6 bases, with 8 bases left in between. This CDR3 is built from 13 residues. The germline V gene encodes CDR1 SEHNR and CDR2 FQNEAQ (reference sequence). Variable domain in full (rest from reference TRBV7-9 and TRBJ1-2): DTGVSQNPRHKITKRGQNVTFRCDPISEHNRLYWYRQTLGQGPEFLTYFQNEAQLEKSRLLSDRFSAERPKGSFSTLEIQRTEQGDSAMYLCASSLAGADGYTFGSGTRLTVV.